Below, one TCR beta chain is given with its context. The antigen is unknown. The sample is drawn from a study of T-cell memory formation after mild COVID-19. General study results and limits: Clones that contracted clustered mainly in CM and EM if CD4+ and in EMRA if CD8+.

TCRdb independently ran MiXCR on the 5' RACE reads; one entry per CDR3 protein. In the table there are about 240,000 distinct CDR3 sequences, 8.5% to 9.5% of which are singletons. CDR3 size: 18 residues. The germline V gene encodes CDR1 MGHRA and CDR2 YSYEKL. Germline trimming cut 0 bases from V and 5 bases from J; bases unmatched to any gene: 11. The rearrangement uses TRBV4-1 and TRBJ2-5, with 11 nucleotides matching TRBD2. The sequenced sample consisted of PBMCs or a T cell subset sorted from them (not recorded which). This receptor was identified in a man aged 18 to 29 who had mild COVID-19 (a few samples of this study predate the infection). Cell type and time point are not known. The CDR3 sequence: CASSQEGPSGGFGETQYF. DNA for the CDR3: TGCGCCAGCAGCCAAGAGGGTCCTAGCGGGGGGTTTGGGGAGACCCAGTACTTC.